The 13 T cell receptor beta chains below come from one sample, sequenced in a study of shared clonotypes between healthy human individuals. Some clones are missing from TCRdb's copy, which holds only in-frame ones; the method was immunoSEQ multiplex PCR. The sample holds millions of clones, around 90% seen once. Sequencing was done on a sample of naive CD4+ T cells sorted from blood. Noted subset: CD45RA+ positively selected. The source of these receptors is a man aged 18-30 years in good health.

This clone was found once. The V and J genes are TRBV6-1 and TRBJ1-1, with 8 bases lining up with TRBD1. V lost 4 bases, J lost 4 bases, and 5 bases stayed unmatched. Germline lookup yields CDR1 MNHNS and CDR2 SASEGT. This CDR3 spans 14 amino acids. Written as DNA, the CDR3 is TGTGCCAGCAGTGCCCAGGGGGCGCGCACTGAAGCTTTCTTT. Its translation: CASSAQGARTEAFF.

The chain has TRBV9 and TRBJ2-2; D unclear. The CDR3 loop spans 13 amino acids. Germline CDR1 reads SGDLS; CDR2 reads YYNGEE. Trimming removed 0 bases from V and 5 bases from J, with 5 bases in between. CDR3 sequence (DNA): TGTGCCAGCAGCGTAGCAGTGACCGGGGAGCTGTTTTTT. Translated, it gives CASSVAVTGELFF.

This chain uses TRBV30 with TRBJ2-1, with 7 bases identical to TRBD2. V was clipped by 0 bases and J by 9 bases; unmatched bases: 8. The CDR3 consists of 14 residues. Germline CDR1 reads GTSNPN; CDR2 reads SVGIG (reference sequence). This CDR3 reads CAWSVKGGSGEQFF. The CDR3 coding sequence is TGTGCCTGGAGTGTAAAAGGCGGGAGCGGTGAGCAGTTCTTC.

J is TRBJ2-2 and V is TRBV10-1, with TRBD1 as a possible D gene (6 bases). Trimming removed 7 bases at V and 5 bases at J, with 8 bases between. Germline V CDR1 and CDR2: WNHNN, SYGVQD (reference sequence). The CDR3 sequence is 12 residues long. The CDR3 DNA follows: TGCGCCAGCACAGGGACAACCGGGGAGCTGTTTTTT. It is translated as CASTGTTGELFF.

The rearrangement links TRBV4-1 to TRBJ1-1, with TRBD1 matching 9 bases. CDR1 and CDR2 (germline): MGHRA, YSYEKL. The CDR3 is made up of 14 amino acids. J lost 3 bases, V lost 4 bases, and 3 bases had no gene match. This CDR3 is CASSRRQGDTEAFF. CDR3 DNA: TGCGCCAGCAGCCGAAGACAGGGGGACACTGAAGCTTTCTTT.

The chain combines TRBV25-1 with TRBJ2-7, with TRBD1 matching 8 bases. The germline gives CDR1 MGHDK, CDR2 SYGVNS. Germline trimming cut 6 bases from V and 2 bases from J; bases unmatched to any gene: 9. This CDR3 has 15 residues. The CDR3: CASRGEDRGPYEQYF. As DNA, the CDR3 is TGTGCCAGCAGAGGGGAAGACAGGGGCCCCTACGAGCAGTACTTC.

Details on this clone: The sample has other DNA sequences that encode this CDR3 too. The rearrangement links TRBV2 to TRBJ2-5; no clear D. From germline, CDR1 is SNHLY and CDR2 FYNNEI. V shed 5 bases and J shed 2 bases, with 3 bases lying between them. The CDR3 has 11 residues. DNA for the CDR3: TGTGCCAGCAGTTCACAAGAGACCCAGTACTTC. Residues: CASSSQETQYF.

The rearrangement uses TRBV18 and TRBJ2-5; TRBD1 might be the D (5 bases). The CDR3 spans 16 residues. Trimming stripped 0 bases from V and 5 bases from J, with 16 bases between. CDR1 and CDR2 (germline): KGHSH, LQKENI. The CDR3 sequence is CASSPPGPQLGETQYF. In DNA, the CDR3 is TGTGCCAGCTCACCACCGGGGCCGCAGTTGGGGGAGACCCAGTACTTC.

The genes are TRBV29-1 and TRBJ2-1, with D possibly TRBD2 on 6 matching bases. V lost 6 bases, J lost 6 bases, and 9 bases lay in between. The CDR3 is 11 amino acids. Germline values: CDR1 SQVTM, CDR2 ANQGSEA. As DNA, the CDR3 is TGCAGCGTCGGGACTGGCAATGAGCAGTTCTTC. This translates into CSVGTGNEQFF.

V usage is TRBV7-2 and J usage is TRBJ2-7, with D perhaps matching TRBD2 (6 bases). V lost 3 bases and J lost 2, with 14 bases in between. Per the germline V gene, CDR1 is SGHTA and CDR2 is FQGNSA. The CDR3 has 15 residues. The CDR3 bases are TGTGCCAGCAGCTTTATCGGGAGTACCCCCTACGAGCAGTACTTC. Protein product: CASSFIGSTPYEQYF. The full variable domain, its missing parts supplied by reference TRBV7-2 and TRBJ2-7, is GAGVSQSPSNKVTEKGKDVELRCDPISGHTALYWYRQSLGQGLEFLIYFQGNSAPDKSGLPSDRFSAERTGGSVSTLTIQRTQQEDSAVYLCASSFIGSTPYEQYFGPGTRLTVT.

The rearrangement links TRBV15 to TRBJ1-2, with 7 positions matching TRBD1. Germline V gene data show CDR1 as LNHNV and CDR2 as YYDKDF (reference sequence). This CDR3 comprises 14 residues. V was clipped by 0 bases and J by 7 bases; unmatched bases: 5. The DNA of the CDR3 is TGTGCCACCAGCAGAGATCTTACAGGGGCTGGCTACACCTTC. It specifies CATSRDLTGAGYTF.

The chain joins TRBV4-1 to TRBJ2-3; D ambiguous. The V end lost 3 bases, the J end lost 1 base, and 5 bases lay between the germline ends. Germline values: CDR1 MGHRA, CDR2 YSYEKL. This CDR3 contains 13 residues. This chain's CDR3 is CASSQWGTDTQYF. The DNA of the CDR3 is TGCGCCAGCAGCCAGTGGGGCACAGATACGCAGTATTTT.

The rearrangement joins TRBV28 to TRBJ2-7, with 7 bases identical to TRBD1. The germline CDR1 and CDR2 sequences are MDHEN and SYDVKM. Trimming took 6 bases from V and 2 from J; bases not matched to a gene: 7. This CDR3 spans 14 amino acids. CDR3 sequence: CASSFRGFPYEQYF. The CDR3 DNA reads TGTGCCAGCAGCTTCAGGGGGTTCCCCTACGAGCAGTACTTC.